This entry is about one T cell receptor beta chain. This sample was taken from a study of blood T cell repertoires in COVID-19. Study-level information: Donors in the United States, Italy and Spain gave samples during acute or convalescent COVID-19. From T cells, B-cell-depleted T cells, or PBMCs came the material, which was cDNA or gDNA.

Trimming removed 8 bases from V and 0 bases from J; junction bases left unmatched: 3. CDR1 is SGDLS and CDR2 is YYNGEE in the germline V gene. The CDR3 is 13 amino acids. In the original processing: Reference gene primer amplification in the assay estimated nucleated cell counts. Libraries were prepared by immunoSEQ multiplex PCR; TCRdb keeps only in-frame clonotypes and omits some of them. D and trimming come from the DNA, and the V and J calls and clone size come from that table. The sample lists 200,000 to 250,000 clones, around 84% seen once, with about a sixth in the top ten. The sequence was collected from a woman older than 75 with active or convalescent COVID-19. The sample comprised peripheral blood. The chain joins TRBV9 to TRBJ2-3; 7 bases match TRBD2. CDR3 nucleotide sequence: TGTGCCAGTACGCGGGGGAGCACAGATACGCAGTATTTT. Protein product: CASTRGSTDTQYF.